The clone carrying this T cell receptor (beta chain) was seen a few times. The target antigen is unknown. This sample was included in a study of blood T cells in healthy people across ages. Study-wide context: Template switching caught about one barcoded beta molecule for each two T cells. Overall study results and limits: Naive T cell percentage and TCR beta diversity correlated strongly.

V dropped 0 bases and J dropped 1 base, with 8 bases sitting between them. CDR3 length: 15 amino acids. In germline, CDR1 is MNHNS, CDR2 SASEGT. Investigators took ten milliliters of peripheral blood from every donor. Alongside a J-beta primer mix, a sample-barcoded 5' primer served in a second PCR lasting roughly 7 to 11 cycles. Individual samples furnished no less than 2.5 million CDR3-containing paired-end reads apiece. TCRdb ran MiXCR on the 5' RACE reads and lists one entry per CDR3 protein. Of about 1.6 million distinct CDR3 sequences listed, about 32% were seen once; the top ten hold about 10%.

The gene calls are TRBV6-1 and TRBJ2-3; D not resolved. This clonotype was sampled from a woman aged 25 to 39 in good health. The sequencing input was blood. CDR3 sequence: CASSEALGGTDTQYF. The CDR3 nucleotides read TGTGCCAGCAGTGAAGCCCTGGGCGGCACAGATACGCAGTATTTT.